One sample yielded the 6 T cell receptor beta chains listed below, sequenced in a study of CD8 T cells in ankylosing spondylitis. Study results and caveats: Among TCR beta sequences, a motif of 7 to 9 highly homologous variants appeared characteristic of ankylosing spondylitis blood.

For these TCRs, the target antigens are not known. TCRdb used MiXCR to reprocess the 5' RACE reads, holding one entry per CDR3 protein. The table lists roughly 490,000 distinct CDR3 sequences, approximately 5% of them singletons. Sequenced: blood, either unsorted or a sorted T cell fraction (not recorded which). The receptors originated from a male donor with ankylosing spondylitis.

The chain has TRBV28 and TRBJ2-1; the D gene is possibly TRBD2 (5 bases). Germline CDR1 reads MDHEN; CDR2 reads SYDVKM. Trimming removed 6 bases at V and 3 bases at J, with 15 bases between. The CDR3 loop spans 15 amino acids. The CDR3 DNA sequence: TGTGCCAGCAGCTCCAGCGGATTCTTCTACAATGAGCAGTTCTTC. Its translation is CASSSSGFFYNEQFF. The whole variable domain, filled in from reference TRBV28 and TRBJ2-1, reads DVKVTQSSRYLVKRTGEKVFLECVQDMDHENMFWYRQDPGLGLRLIYFSYDVKMKEKGDIPEGYSVSREKKERFSLILESASTNQTSMYLCASSSSGFFYNEQFFGPGTRLTVL.

The sample holds many counts of this clonotype. The chain couples TRBV29-1 to TRBJ2-1; D possibly corresponds to TRBD2 (5 bases). The CDR3 runs to 13 residues. The V gene's germline CDR1 is SQVTM and CDR2 ANQGSEA. Trimming removed 7 bases at V and 0 bases at J, with 10 bases between. For the CDR3, the DNA is TGCAGCGCAGGAGGTTACTCCTACAATGAGCAGTTCTTC. Translating gives CSAGGYSYNEQFF.

This clonotype occurred many times. V gene TRBV7-8 combines with J gene TRBJ2-2; 7 bases agree with TRBD2. The CDR3 sequence is 16 residues long. Germline CDR1 and CDR2: SGHVS and FQNEAQ. J lost 5 bases, V lost 2 bases, and 8 bases had no gene match. The CDR3 DNA is TGTGCCAGCAGCTTATGGGCGGGAGAAGGTACCGGGGAGCTGTTTTTT. Translation: CASSLWAGEGTGELFF.

The table lists this clonotype with many counts. The chain carries TRBV10-3 and TRBJ1-5, with 9 bases fitting TRBD1. The V segment lost 6 bases and the J segment 1 base; nucleotides outside the gene matches: 10. CDR3 length equals 17 residues. Germline lookup yields CDR1 ENHRY and CDR2 SYGVKD. The CDR3 DNA is TGTGCCATCAGCAAGGGACAGGGAGTCTTGAGCAATCAGCCCCAGCATTTT. It is translated as CAISKGQGVLSNQPQHF.

Many counts were recorded for this clonotype. The V call is TRBV20-1, the J call TRBJ2-2; D may be TRBD1 or TRBD2 (5 bases each). Germline V gene lookup returns CDR1 DFQATT and CDR2 SNEGSKA (reference sequence). The CDR3 loop spans 14 amino acids. V lost 4 bases and J 1 base, leaving 10 bases between the germline ends. The CDR3 DNA sequence: TGCAGTGCTACCGGGACGGAGAACACCGGGGAGCTGTTTTTT. This sequence encodes CSATGTENTGELFF.

This clonotype came up many times. This sequence joins TRBV28 and TRBJ2-2, with D perhaps given as TRBD1 or TRBD2 (5 bases each). Trimming pared 8 bases from V and 5 bases from J, leaving 15 bases between. This CDR3 spans 14 amino acids. CDR1 and CDR2 (germline): MDHEN, SYDVKM. CDR3 DNA: TGTGCCAGCGGTCGGGGCTGGGGTACCGGGGAGCTGTTTTTT. The encoded protein is CASGRGWGTGELFF.